This TCR beta chain was sequenced in a study of T cell responses to AZD1222 COVID-19 vaccine. Study summary: Combined were second doses at about 4 or about 12 weeks.

Study observations and caveats: A reported finding is that nearly half of spike-specific TCRs target unmutated variant regions. White British people made up most donors, females outnumbered males, and clonal diversity was possibly underestimated. The study sampled repertoires only after the peak T cell response.

In regard to this clone: Its target is not known.

Profiled with immunoSEQ multiplex PCR; TCRdb holds only in-frame clones, not every one. The sample holds 100,000 or so clones, more than 75% seen once. The TCR sequence derives from an adult in good health. This specimen was peripheral blood, taken on day 0 of AZD1222 vaccination.

For the CDR3, the DNA is TGTGCCAGCAGTTCTGATACTGAGCAGTTCTTC. This translates into CASSSDTEQFF. The chain carries TRBV2 and TRBJ2-1, with D hard to call. Germline-derived CDR1 and CDR2 are SNHLY and FYNNEI. The V gene lost 5 bases and the J gene lost 9 bases, with 8 bases spanning the gap. This CDR3 is 11 amino acids long.